Sequencing of this TCR beta chain was carried out in a study of cytomegalovirus exposure and HLA in healthy donors. Overall study context: Of all 400 or so donors who were genotyped, 81% belonged to the Caucasian-associated ancestry cluster. Study-level findings and limits: The number of N-insertions in an Asian-associated ancestry cluster was reportedly below the roughly 670-donor mean in a later analysis.

This clone was detected only a few times. No antigen is known for it. Among the donors, all were healthy bone marrow donors. This CDR3 spans 16 amino acids. Trimming removed 1 base at V and 8 bases at J, with 17 bases between. Per the germline V gene, CDR1 is KGHSH and CDR2 is LQKENI. A multiplex PCR was run with 60 Vbeta primers and 13 Jbeta primers. Authors' processing steps: In a later analysis, of roughly 73 million unique beta chains, approximately 10 million appeared in at least two donors. Only in-frame clones appear in the TCRdb table, and some are missing; sequencing was by immunoSEQ multiplex PCR. V, J and clone size are those of that table, while D and trimming were read from the DNA. The sample yields 150,000 to 200,000 clones, around 76% seen once.

The sample was PBMCs. This TCR came from a female donor in good health and CMV-seronegative. The chain couples TRBV18 to TRBJ1-4; TRBD1 is a possible D gene (5 bases). The CDR3 DNA follows: TGTGCCAGCTCACCACTGGGGCCTTCTTCACGAGAAAAACTGTTTTTT. Its translation: CASSPLGPSSREKLFF.